This TCR beta chain was sequenced during a study of blood T cell repertoires in COVID-19. As for the study in general: The analysed material was cDNA or gDNA that came from T cells, B-cell-depleted T cells, or PBMCs.

Per germline, CDR1 LGHDT and CDR2 YNNKEL (reference sequence). CDR3 size: 14 residues. V was clipped by 6 bases and J by 5 bases; unmatched bases: 4. Which cohort a participant joined came from the clinical history participants gave. Recovered Cohort 3 donors showed two negative PCRs, clearance, or symptom resolution. In the original analysis: The assay estimated nucleated cells by amplifying reference gene primers. TCRdb's table, derived via immunoSEQ multiplex PCR, lists solely in-frame clones and lacks some. That table gives V, J and clone size, and the DNA gave D and trimming. The profile shows approximately 350,000 clones, over 80% of them singletons.

The J gene is TRBJ1-1, the V gene TRBV3-1 (or the pseudogene TRBV3-2); 12 positions match TRBD1. The sequence was collected from a woman aged 50 to 60 who had recovered from COVID-19. Input material: PBMCs or T cells enriched from blood (not recorded which). Written as DNA, the CDR3 is TGTGCCAGCAGGGGACAGGGGGCGGTAACTGAAGCTTTCTTT. It specifies CASRGQGAVTEAFF.